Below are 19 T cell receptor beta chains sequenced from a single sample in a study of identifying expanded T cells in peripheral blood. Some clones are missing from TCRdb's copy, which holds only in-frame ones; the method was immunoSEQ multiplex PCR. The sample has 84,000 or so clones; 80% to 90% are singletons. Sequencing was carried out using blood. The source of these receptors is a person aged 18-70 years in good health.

The CDR3 here is CATSRETHYGYTF. The CDR3 nucleotides are TGTGCCACCAGCAGAGAGACCCACTATGGCTACACCTTC. The chain employs TRBV15 and TRBJ1-2; D is uncertain. This CDR3 is 13 amino acids long. Germline-derived CDR1 and CDR2 are LNHNV and YYDKDF (reference sequence). Trimming shortened V by 0 bases and J by 3 bases, and 5 bases separated the two germline ends.

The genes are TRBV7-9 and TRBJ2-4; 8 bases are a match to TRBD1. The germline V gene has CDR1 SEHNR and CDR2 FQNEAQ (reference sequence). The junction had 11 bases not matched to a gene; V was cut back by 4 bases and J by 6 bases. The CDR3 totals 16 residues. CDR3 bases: TGTGCCAGCAGCTGGGGGACAGGCCAAATTCCAAACATTCAGTACTTC. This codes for CASSWGTGQIPNIQYF.

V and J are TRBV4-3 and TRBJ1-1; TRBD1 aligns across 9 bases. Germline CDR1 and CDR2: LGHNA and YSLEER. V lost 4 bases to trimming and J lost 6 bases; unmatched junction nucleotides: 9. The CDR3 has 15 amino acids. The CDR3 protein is CASSRAQGAQPEAFF. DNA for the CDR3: TGCGCCAGCAGCCGAGCACAGGGGGCGCAGCCTGAAGCTTTCTTT.

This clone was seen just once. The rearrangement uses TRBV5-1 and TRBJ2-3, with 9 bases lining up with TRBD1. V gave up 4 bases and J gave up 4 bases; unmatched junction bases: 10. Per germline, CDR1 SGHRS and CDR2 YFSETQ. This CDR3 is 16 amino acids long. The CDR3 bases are TGCGCCAGCAGCCCGCGGGGGACAGGGCGAGCAGATACGCAGTATTTT. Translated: CASSPRGTGRADTQYF.

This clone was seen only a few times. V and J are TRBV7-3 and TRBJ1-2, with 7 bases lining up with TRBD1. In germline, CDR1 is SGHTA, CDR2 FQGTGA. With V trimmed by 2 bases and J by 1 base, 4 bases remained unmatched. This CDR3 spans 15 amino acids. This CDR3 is CASSLSGGNNYGYTF. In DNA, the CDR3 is TGTGCCAGCAGCTTATCAGGGGGAAATAACTATGGCTACACCTTC. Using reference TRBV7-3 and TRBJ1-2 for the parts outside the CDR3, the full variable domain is GAGVSQTPSNKVTEKGKYVELRCDPISGHTALYWYRQSLGQGPEFLIYFQGTGAADDSGLPNDRFFAVRPEGSVSTLKIQRTERGDSAVYLCASSLSGGNNYGYTFGSGTRLTVV.

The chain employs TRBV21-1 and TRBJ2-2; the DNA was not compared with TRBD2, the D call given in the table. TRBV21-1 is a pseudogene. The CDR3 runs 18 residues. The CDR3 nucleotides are TGTGCCAGCAGCAAAATATCTCGGGGGACGGCTAACACCGGGGAGCTGTTTTTT. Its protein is CASSKISRGTANTGELFF.

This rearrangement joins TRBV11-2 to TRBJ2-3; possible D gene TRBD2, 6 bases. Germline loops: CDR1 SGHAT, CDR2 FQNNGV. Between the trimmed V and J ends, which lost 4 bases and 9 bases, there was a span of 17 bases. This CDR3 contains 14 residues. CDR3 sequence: CASSSSMAGSTQYF. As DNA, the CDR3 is TGTGCCAGCAGCTCAAGTATGGCGGGGAGCACGCAGTATTTT.

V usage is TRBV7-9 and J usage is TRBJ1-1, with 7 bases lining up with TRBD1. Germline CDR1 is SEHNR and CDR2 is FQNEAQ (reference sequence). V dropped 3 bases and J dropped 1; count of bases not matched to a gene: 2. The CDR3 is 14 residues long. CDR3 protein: CASSFRTGNTEAFF. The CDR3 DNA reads TGTGCCAGCAGCTTTCGGACAGGGAACACTGAAGCTTTCTTT.

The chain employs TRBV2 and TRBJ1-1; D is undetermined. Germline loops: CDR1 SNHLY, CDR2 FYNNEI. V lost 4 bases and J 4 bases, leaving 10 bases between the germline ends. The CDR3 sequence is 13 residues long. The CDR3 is CASSVEEFTEAFF. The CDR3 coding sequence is TGTGCCAGCAGTGTAGAGGAATTCACTGAAGCTTTCTTT.

Written as DNA, the CDR3 is TGTGCCAGCAGCTCACCGGGGGTAGCCTACGAGCAGTACTTC. Amino acids: CASSSPGVAYEQYF. This chain links TRBV7-9 with TRBJ2-7; perhaps TRBD2 as D (6 bases). The germline V and J ends were trimmed by 4 bases and 2 bases, with 12 bases remaining between them. Germline-derived CDR1 and CDR2 are SEHNR and FQNEAQ (reference sequence). The CDR3 totals 14 residues.

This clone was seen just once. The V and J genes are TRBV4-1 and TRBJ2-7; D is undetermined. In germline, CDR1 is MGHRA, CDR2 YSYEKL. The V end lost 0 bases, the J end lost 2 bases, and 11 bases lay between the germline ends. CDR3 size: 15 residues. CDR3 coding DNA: TGCGCCAGCAGCCAAGAGGCAGGTACAACCTACGAGCAGTACTTC. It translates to CASSQEAGTTYEQYF.

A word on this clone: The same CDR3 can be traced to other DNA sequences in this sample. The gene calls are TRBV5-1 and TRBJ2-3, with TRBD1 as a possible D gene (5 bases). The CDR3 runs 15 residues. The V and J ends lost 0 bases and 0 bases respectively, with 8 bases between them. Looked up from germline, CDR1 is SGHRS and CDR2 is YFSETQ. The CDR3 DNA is TGCGCCAGCAGCTTGGATGGGGCTAGCACAGATACGCAGTATTTT. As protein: CASSLDGASTDTQYF.

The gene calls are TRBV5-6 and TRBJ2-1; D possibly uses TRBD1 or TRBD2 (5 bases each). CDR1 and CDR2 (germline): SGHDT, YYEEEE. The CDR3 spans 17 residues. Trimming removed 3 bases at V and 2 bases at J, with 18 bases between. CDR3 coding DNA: TGTGCCAGCAGCTCGGGTGGTGGGGACCGGCCCTACAATGAGCAGTTCTTC. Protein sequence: CASSSGGGDRPYNEQFF.

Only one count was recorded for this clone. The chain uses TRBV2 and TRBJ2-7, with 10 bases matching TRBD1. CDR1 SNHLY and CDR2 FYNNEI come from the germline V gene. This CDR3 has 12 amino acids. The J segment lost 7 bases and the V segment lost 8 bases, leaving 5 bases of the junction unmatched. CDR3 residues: CASSGQGPEQYF. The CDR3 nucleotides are TGTGCCAGCTCGGGACAGGGGCCAGAGCAGTACTTC.

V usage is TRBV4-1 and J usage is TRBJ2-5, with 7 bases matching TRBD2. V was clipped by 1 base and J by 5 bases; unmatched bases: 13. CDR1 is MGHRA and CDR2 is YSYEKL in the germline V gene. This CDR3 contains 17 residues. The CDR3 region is CASSQARLGGFSETQYF. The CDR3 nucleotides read TGCGCCAGCAGCCAAGCCCGGCTGGGGGGGTTTAGCGAGACCCAGTACTTC.

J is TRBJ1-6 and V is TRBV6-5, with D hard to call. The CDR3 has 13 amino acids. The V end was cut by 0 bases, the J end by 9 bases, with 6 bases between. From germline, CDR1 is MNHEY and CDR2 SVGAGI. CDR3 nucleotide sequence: TGTGCCAGCAGTTACTCCGCCCTTTCACCCCTCCACTTT. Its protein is CASSYSALSPLHF.

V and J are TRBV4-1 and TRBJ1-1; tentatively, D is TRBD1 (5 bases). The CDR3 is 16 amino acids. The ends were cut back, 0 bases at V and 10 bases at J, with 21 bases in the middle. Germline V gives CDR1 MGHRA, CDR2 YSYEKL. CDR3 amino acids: CASSQEGDLAAPRAFF. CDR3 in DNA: TGCGCCAGCAGCCAAGAAGGGGACCTGGCGGCCCCTAGAGCTTTCTTT.

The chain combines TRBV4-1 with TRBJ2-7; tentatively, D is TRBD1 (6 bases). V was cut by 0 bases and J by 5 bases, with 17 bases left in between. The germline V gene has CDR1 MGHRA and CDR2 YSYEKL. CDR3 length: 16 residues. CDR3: CASSQDQTRGRDEQYF. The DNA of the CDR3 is TGCGCCAGCAGCCAAGATCAAACCAGGGGACGTGACGAGCAGTACTTC.

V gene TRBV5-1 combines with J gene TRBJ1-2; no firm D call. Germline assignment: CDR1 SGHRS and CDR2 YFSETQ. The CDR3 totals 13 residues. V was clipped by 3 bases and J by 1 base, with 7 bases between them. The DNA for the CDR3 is TGCGCCAGCAGCTCGGACGGTAACTATGGCTACACCTTC. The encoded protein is CASSSDGNYGYTF.